This T cell receptor beta chain came from a study of technical replicates of blood from a handful of donors. V lost 0 bases to trimming and J lost 6 bases, with 9 bases between them. Germline CDR1 is MGHRA and CDR2 is YSYEKL. This CDR3 is 14 amino acids long. Using immunoSEQ multiplex PCR, the repertoire was profiled, and TCRdb retains in-frame clones only, with some absent. Among about 88,000 clones listed, just under 95% were seen once. The sample was T cells isolated from PBMCs. The chain links TRBV4-1 to TRBJ1-3, with no clear D. This sequence originates from a human donor in good health. CDR3 in DNA: TGCGCCAGCAGCCAAGAAGACAAAATAAACACCATATATTTT. This codes for CASSQEDKINTIYF.